The TCR beta chain described here comes from a study of beta chain features in type 1 diabetes. Germline CDR1 SGHRS, CDR2 YFSETQ. The germline V and J ends were trimmed by 4 bases and 2 bases, with 13 bases remaining between them. The CDR3 spans 14 residues. Every bit of the isolated RNA underwent reverse transcription, so sequencing read expressed TCRB transcripts. The table came from immunoSEQ multiplex PCR; TCRdb's copy has only in-frame clones and leaves some out. Counted here are about 930,000 clones, 15% to 20% occurring once; the ten biggest clones make up 0.02% to 0.025%. Sequences were obtained from naive CD4+ T cells from blood. The chain links TRBV5-1 to TRBJ2-7; D call uncertain. This sequence was found in a woman aged 18-30 years in good health. In DNA form, the CDR3 reads TGCGCCAGCAGCCTGTCACCTCAGGCCTACGAGCAGTACTTC. Protein: CASSLSPQAYEQYF.